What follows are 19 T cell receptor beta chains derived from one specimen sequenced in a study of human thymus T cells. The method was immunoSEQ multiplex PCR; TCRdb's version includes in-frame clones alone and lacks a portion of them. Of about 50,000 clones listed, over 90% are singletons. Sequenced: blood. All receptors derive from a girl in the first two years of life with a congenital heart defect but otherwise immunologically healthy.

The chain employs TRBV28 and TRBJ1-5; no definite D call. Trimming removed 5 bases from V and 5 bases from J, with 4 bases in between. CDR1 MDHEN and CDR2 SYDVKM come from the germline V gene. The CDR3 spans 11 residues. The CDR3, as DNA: TGTGCCAGCAGTCGCGATCAGCCCCAGCATTTT. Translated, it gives CASSRDQPQHF.

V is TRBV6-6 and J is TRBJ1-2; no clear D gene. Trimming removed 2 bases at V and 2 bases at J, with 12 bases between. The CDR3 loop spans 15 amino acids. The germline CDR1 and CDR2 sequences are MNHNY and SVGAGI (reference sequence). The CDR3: CASSYGVQRNYGYTF. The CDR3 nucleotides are TGTGCCAGCAGTTACGGAGTACAGAGAAACTATGGCTACACCTTC.

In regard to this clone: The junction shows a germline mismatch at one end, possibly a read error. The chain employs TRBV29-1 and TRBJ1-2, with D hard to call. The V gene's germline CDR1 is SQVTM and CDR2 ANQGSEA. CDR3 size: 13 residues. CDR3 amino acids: CSVEVGENYGYTF. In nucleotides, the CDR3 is TGCAGCGTGGAAGTAGGAGAGAACTATGGCTACACCTTC.

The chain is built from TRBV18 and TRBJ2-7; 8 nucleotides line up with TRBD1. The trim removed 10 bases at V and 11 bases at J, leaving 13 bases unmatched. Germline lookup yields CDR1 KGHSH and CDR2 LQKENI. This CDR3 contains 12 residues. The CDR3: CANSSDQTGEYF. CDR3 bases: TGTGCCAACTCGTCGGATCAGACAGGGGAGTACTTC.

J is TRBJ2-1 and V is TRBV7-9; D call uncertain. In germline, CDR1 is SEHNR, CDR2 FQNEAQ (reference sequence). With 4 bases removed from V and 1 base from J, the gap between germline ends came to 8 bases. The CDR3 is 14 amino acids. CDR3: CASSSVSSYNEQFF. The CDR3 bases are TGTGCCAGCAGCTCAGTCAGTTCCTACAATGAGCAGTTCTTC.

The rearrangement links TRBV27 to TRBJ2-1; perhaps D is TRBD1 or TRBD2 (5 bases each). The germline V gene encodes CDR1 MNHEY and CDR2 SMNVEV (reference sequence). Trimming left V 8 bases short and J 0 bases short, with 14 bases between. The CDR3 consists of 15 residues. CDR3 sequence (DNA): TGTGCCAGCTGCTGGGCAGGGAGCTCCTACAATGAGCAGTTCTTC. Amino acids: CASCWAGSSYNEQFF.

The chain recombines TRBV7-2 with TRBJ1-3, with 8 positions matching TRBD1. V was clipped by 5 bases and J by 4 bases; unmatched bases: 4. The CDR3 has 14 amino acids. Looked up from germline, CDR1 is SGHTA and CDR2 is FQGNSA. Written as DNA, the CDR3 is TGTGCCAGCAGCCGGACAGGGAAAGGAAACACCATATATTTT. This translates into CASSRTGKGNTIYF.

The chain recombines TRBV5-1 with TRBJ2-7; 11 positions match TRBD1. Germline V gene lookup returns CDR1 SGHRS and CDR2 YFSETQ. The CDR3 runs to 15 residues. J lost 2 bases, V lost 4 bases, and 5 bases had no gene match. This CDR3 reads CASSPRTGGAYEQYF. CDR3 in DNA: TGCGCCAGCAGCCCCAGGACAGGGGGCGCCTACGAGCAGTACTTC.

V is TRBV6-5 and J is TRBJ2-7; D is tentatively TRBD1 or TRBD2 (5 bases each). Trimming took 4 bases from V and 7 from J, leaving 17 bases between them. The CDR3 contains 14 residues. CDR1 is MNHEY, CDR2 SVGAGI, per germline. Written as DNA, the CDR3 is TGTGCCAGCAGTTCCTCGGGGCCGTTCTGGGAGCAGTACTTC. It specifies CASSSSGPFWEQYF.

This CDR3 is CASSSDGNEKLFF. DNA of the CDR3: TGTGCCAGCAGCTCCGACGGTAATGAAAAACTGTTTTTT. V usage is TRBV7-9 and J usage is TRBJ1-4; D is ambiguous. CDR3 size: 13 residues. Trimming shortened V by 4 bases and J by 4 bases, and 7 bases separated the two germline ends. Germline V CDR1 and CDR2: SEHNR, FQNEAQ (reference sequence).

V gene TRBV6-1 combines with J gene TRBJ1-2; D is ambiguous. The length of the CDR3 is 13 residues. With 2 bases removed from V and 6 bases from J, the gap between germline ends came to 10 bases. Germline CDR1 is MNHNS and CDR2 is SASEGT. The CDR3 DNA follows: TGTGCCAGCAGTGAAATTTTGGGTAATGGCTACACCTTC. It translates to CASSEILGNGYTF.

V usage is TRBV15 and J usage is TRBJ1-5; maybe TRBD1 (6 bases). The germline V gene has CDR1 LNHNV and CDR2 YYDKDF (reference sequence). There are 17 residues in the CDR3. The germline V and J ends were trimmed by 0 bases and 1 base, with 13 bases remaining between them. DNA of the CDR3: TGTGCCACCAGCAGAGATGTGAGGGGGAGAAGCAATCAGCCCCAGCATTTT. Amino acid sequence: CATSRDVRGRSNQPQHF.

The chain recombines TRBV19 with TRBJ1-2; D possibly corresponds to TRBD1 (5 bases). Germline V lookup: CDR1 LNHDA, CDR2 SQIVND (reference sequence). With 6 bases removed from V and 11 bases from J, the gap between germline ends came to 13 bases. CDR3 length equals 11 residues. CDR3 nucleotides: TGTGCCAGTAGACAGGCCCGGGTATACACCTTC. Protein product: CASRQARVYTF.

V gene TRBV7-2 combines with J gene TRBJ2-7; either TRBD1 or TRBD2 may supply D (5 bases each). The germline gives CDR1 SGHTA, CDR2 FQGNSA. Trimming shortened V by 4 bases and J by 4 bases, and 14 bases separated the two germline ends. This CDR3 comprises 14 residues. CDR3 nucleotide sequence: TGTGCCAGCAGCTCGTACCTAGCAGGGTACGAGCAGTACTTC. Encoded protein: CASSSYLAGYEQYF. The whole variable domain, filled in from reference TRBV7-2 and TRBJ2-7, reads GAGVSQSPSNKVTEKGKDVELRCDPISGHTALYWYRQSLGQGLEFLIYFQGNSAPDKSGLPSDRFSAERTGGSVSTLTIQRTQQEDSAVYLCASSSYLAGYEQYFGPGTRLTVT.

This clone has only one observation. CDR3 residues: CASTDTANYGYTF. The CDR3 region has the DNA TGCGCCAGCACCGACACAGCCAACTATGGCTACACCTTC. This rearrangement joins TRBV5-1 to TRBJ1-2; D is unresolved. The V gene's germline CDR1 is SGHRS and CDR2 YFSETQ. The CDR3 loop spans 13 amino acids. V gave up 6 bases and J gave up 2 bases, with 11 bases separating them.

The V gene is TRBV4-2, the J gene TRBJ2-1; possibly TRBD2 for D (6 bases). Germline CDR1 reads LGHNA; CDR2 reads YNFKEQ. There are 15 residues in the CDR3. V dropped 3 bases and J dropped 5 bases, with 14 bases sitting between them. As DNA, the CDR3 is TGTGCCAGCAGCCACCCCGGGACTCGAGACAATGAGCAGTTCTTC. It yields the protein CASSHPGTRDNEQFF.

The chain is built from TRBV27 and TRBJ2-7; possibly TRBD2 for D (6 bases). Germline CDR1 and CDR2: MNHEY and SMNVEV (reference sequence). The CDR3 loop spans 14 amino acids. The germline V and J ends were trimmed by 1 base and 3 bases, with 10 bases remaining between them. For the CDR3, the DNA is TGTGCCAGCAGTTTATGGCGGGGAAACTACGAGCAGTACTTC. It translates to CASSLWRGNYEQYF.

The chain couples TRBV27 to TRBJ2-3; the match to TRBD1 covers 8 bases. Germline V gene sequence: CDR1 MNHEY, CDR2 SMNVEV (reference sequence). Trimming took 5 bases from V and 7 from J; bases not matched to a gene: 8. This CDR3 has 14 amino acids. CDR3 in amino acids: CASSRTGFRNTQYF. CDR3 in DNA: TGTGCCAGCAGTCGGACAGGGTTTCGAAATACGCAGTATTTT.

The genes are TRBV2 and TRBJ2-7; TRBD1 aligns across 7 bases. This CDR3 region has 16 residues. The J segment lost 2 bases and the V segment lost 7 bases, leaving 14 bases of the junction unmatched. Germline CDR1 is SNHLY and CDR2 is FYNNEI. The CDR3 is CASIPAPGQRAYEQYF. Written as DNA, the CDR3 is TGTGCCAGCATCCCAGCACCGGGACAGCGAGCCTACGAGCAGTACTTC.